This T cell receptor (beta chain) was obtained from a study of blood T cell repertoires in COVID-19. Study background: Sources were T cells, B-cell-depleted T cells, or PBMCs; the material itself was cDNA or gDNA.

The data were produced by immunoSEQ multiplex PCR, yet TCRdb's version contains in-frame clones alone and is incomplete. The data contain 45,000 to 60,000 clones, around 83% of them seen just once; the ten biggest clones take up 15% to 20%. The CDR3 is 14 amino acids. The junction had 4 bases not matched to a gene; V was cut back by 3 bases and J by 5 bases. Germline V gene sequence: CDR1 MNHNS, CDR2 SASEGT. The sequenced sample was peripheral blood. V usage is TRBV6-1 and J usage is TRBJ2-7; 10 bases are shared with TRBD1. This clonotype originated in a human donor in a cohort sampled during active COVID-19. The chain's CDR3 is CASSEGQGYDEQYF. The DNA for the CDR3 is TGTGCCAGCAGTGAGGGACAGGGGTATGACGAGCAGTACTTC.